These 24 T cell receptor beta chains came from one sample sequenced in a study of molecular identifiers for immune sequencing clone quantification. Each CDR3 protein gets one entry after TCRdb re-called the PCR reads with MiXCR. The repertoire consists of more than 450,000 distinct CDR3 sequences, with about 25% occurring once and the leading ten covering around 0.79%. The sample was naive CD8+ T cells from blood, with Jurkat cell RNA spiked in. Sample subset: FACS-sorted CD8+CD4-CCR7+CD45RA+ naive T cells. These receptors were obtained from a human donor in good health. Some libraries in this study had Jurkat cell RNA spiked in.

This chain connects TRBV9 to TRBJ2-6; the D gene is possibly TRBD1 (6 bases). The germline gives CDR1 SGDLS, CDR2 YYNGEE. The CDR3 length is 20 residues. Trimming stripped 4 bases from V and 0 bases from J, with 23 bases between. The CDR3 region has the DNA TGTGCCAGCAGCACCCGAGAGACTGACAGGACCTACTCTGGGGCCAACGTCCTGACTTTC. This translates into CASSTRETDRTYSGANVLTF. Drawing the rest from reference TRBV9 and TRBJ2-6, the complete variable domain is DSGVTQTPKHLITATGQRVTLRCSPRSGDLSVYWYQQSLDQGLQFLIQYYNGEERAKGNILERFSAQQFPDLHSELNLSSLELGDSALYFCASSTRETDRTYSGANVLTFGAGSRLTVL.

The chain joins TRBV4-1 to TRBJ2-3; possibly TRBD1 or TRBD2 for D (5 bases each). From germline, CDR1 is MGHRA and CDR2 YSYEKL. The CDR3 covers 15 residues. The V end lost 0 bases, the J end lost 4 bases, and 11 bases lay between the germline ends. The CDR3 sequence is CASSQEGRPADTQYF. The DNA of the CDR3 is TGCGCCAGCAGCCAAGAGGGACGCCCGGCAGATACGCAGTATTTT.

V gene TRBV4-3 combines with J gene TRBJ2-1; 7 nucleotides line up with TRBD2. Germline assignment: CDR1 LGHNA and CDR2 YSLEER. The J segment lost 1 base and the V segment lost 2 bases, leaving 5 bases of the junction unmatched. The CDR3 contains 16 residues. CDR3 in DNA: TGCGCCAGCAGCCAAACTAGCGTGGAGTCCTACAATGAGCAGTTCTTC. Encoded protein: CASSQTSVESYNEQFF.

This clonotype was picked up many times. V is TRBV12-3 or TRBV12-4 and J is TRBJ2-3, with TRBD2 as a possible D gene (5 bases). Trimming removed 3 bases from V and 3 bases from J, with 13 bases in between. CDR3 size: 15 residues. In nucleotides, the CDR3 is TGTGCCAGCAGTTTGTTGGGGAGAGGGACAGATACGCAGTATTTT. The encoded protein is CASSLLGRGTDTQYF.

This clonotype was observed at least ten times. The chain joins TRBV9 to TRBJ2-7, with D tentatively TRBD2 (5 bases). There are 14 residues in the CDR3. Germline V gene lookup returns CDR1 SGDLS and CDR2 YYNGEE. V was trimmed by 4 bases and J by 3 bases, leaving 14 bases between them. The CDR3 DNA reads TGTGCCAGCAGCCCCGGTCCGGGGATCTACGAGCAGTACTTC. Protein sequence: CASSPGPGIYEQYF.

The chain links TRBV27 to TRBJ2-1; TRBD1 matches at 7 bases. This CDR3 has 16 residues. J was trimmed by 2 bases and V by 6 bases; bases with no gene match: 10. Germline-derived CDR1 and CDR2 are MNHEY and SMNVEV (reference sequence). CDR3: CASRWNRDSAYNEQFF. In DNA, the CDR3 is TGTGCCAGCAGATGGAACCGGGACAGCGCCTACAATGAGCAGTTCTTC.

This clonotype was counted between two and nine times. The chain is built from TRBV7-2 and TRBJ1-5; D is unclear. Trimming cost V 5 bases and J 3 bases, with 11 bases left between them. The germline CDR1 and CDR2 sequences are SGHTA and FQGNSA. The CDR3 length is 14 residues. CDR3 loop: CASSEDGANQPQHF. As DNA, the CDR3 is TGTGCCAGCAGCGAGGACGGCGCCAATCAGCCCCAGCATTTT. The full variable domain, with the rest looked up from reference TRBV7-2 and TRBJ1-5, is GAGVSQSPSNKVTEKGKDVELRCDPISGHTALYWYRQSLGQGLEFLIYFQGNSAPDKSGLPSDRFSAERTGGSVSTLTIQRTQQEDSAVYLCASSEDGANQPQHFGDGTRLSIL.

The chain uses TRBV5-4 and TRBJ2-7, with TRBD2 matching over 9 bases. The germline CDR1 and CDR2 sequences are SGHNT and YYREEE (reference sequence). The CDR3 loop spans 15 amino acids. The ends lost 2 bases at V and 5 bases at J; junction bases unmatched: 8. The CDR3 protein is CASSFSGSSGNEQYF. Written as DNA, the CDR3 is TGTGCCAGCAGCTTTAGCGGGAGCTCGGGGAACGAGCAGTACTTC.

J is TRBJ2-7 and V is TRBV6-2 or TRBV6-3; 7 bases map to TRBD2. CDR1 and CDR2 (germline): MNHEY, SVGEGT. CDR3 size: 15 residues. After removal of 6 bases from V and 2 bases from J, the junction contained 10 bases not matched to a gene. The CDR3 here is CASSRGSGATYEQYF. Written as DNA, the CDR3 is TGTGCCAGCAGCCGGGGGAGCGGGGCAACCTACGAGCAGTACTTC.

There are a few counts of this clonotype. V usage is TRBV20-1 and J usage is TRBJ2-7; 9 bases line up with TRBD2. The CDR3 sequence is 14 residues long. CDR1 and CDR2 (germline): DFQATT, SNEGSKA (reference sequence). J was trimmed by 3 bases and V by 0 bases; bases with no gene match: 3. The CDR3 loop is CSARELAGYYEQYF. DNA of the CDR3: TGCAGTGCTAGAGAGCTAGCGGGGTACTACGAGCAGTACTTC.

This clonotype showed up many times. This chain joins TRBV5-6 and TRBJ2-6; D unresolved. Germline V lookup: CDR1 SGHDT, CDR2 YYEEEE. This CDR3 spans 17 amino acids. Trimming shortened V by 2 bases and J by 0 bases, and 12 bases separated the two germline ends. As DNA, the CDR3 is TGTGCCAGCAGCTTTAGTCAATCTAGCTCTGGGGCCAACGTCCTGACTTTC. This sequence encodes CASSFSQSSSGANVLTF. Full variable domain (missing parts from reference TRBV5-6 and TRBJ2-6): DAGVTQSPTHLIKTRGQQVTLRCSPKSGHDTVSWYQQALGQGPQFIFQYYEEEERQRGNFPDRFSGHQFPNYSSELNVNALLLGDSALYLCASSFSQSSSGANVLTFGAGSRLTVL.

The genes are TRBV14 and TRBJ2-1; 8 bases align to TRBD1. There are 14 residues in the CDR3. Germline loops: CDR1 SGHDN, CDR2 FVKESK. The J segment lost 8 bases and the V segment lost 4 bases, leaving 7 bases of the junction unmatched. CDR3 in DNA: TGTGCCAGCAGCCTCTGGACAGGGCGGGATGAGCAGTTCTTC. The encoded protein is CASSLWTGRDEQFF.

Notes on this clonotype: A much larger clone sits a single nucleotide away, making a read error possible. The rearrangement joins TRBV28 to TRBJ2-3; 9 nucleotides line up with TRBD2. Germline CDR1 MDHEN, CDR2 SYDVKM. This CDR3 spans 15 amino acids. The CDR3 nucleotides are TGTGCCAGCAGTCCAAATAGCGGGAGTGAAGATAAGCAGTATTTT. Translated: CASSPNSGSEDKQYF.

This chain connects TRBV11-2 to TRBJ1-1; 7 positions match TRBD1. V lost 3 bases to trimming and J lost 3 bases; unmatched junction nucleotides: 4. This CDR3 contains 14 residues. Germline assignment: CDR1 SGHAT and CDR2 FQNNGV. CDR3 bases: TGTGCCAGCAGCTTCGAACAGGGGCACACTGAAGCTTTCTTT. It encodes CASSFEQGHTEAFF.

This clonotype was seen a handful of times. V usage is TRBV7-9 and J usage is TRBJ2-7, with D possibly being TRBD1 (5 bases). V was trimmed by 5 bases and J by 5 bases, leaving 10 bases between them. The V gene's germline CDR1 is SEHNR and CDR2 FQNEAQ (reference sequence). The CDR3 loop spans 12 amino acids. CDR3 protein: CASSRAQDEQYF. The CDR3 DNA is TGTGCCAGCAGCCGGGCACAGGACGAGCAGTACTTC.

This clonotype came up many times. The rearrangement joins TRBV30 to TRBJ2-1; 7 bases line up with TRBD1. Trimming removed 3 bases from V and 9 bases from J; junction bases left unmatched: 11. CDR1 and CDR2 (germline): GTSNPN, SVGIG (reference sequence). The CDR3 runs 14 residues. The DNA for the CDR3 is TGTGCCTGGAGCCGACAGGGAAGCACAAGTGAGCAGTTCTTC. This sequence encodes CAWSRQGSTSEQFF.

This clonotype was picked up many times. The chain joins TRBV9 to TRBJ2-3, with D tentatively TRBD1 or TRBD2 (6 bases each). Germline V lookup: CDR1 SGDLS, CDR2 YYNGEE. With 4 bases removed from V and 2 bases from J, the gap between germline ends came to 17 bases. This CDR3 is built from 16 residues. This CDR3 reads CASSSTMGGYTDTQYF. CDR3 nucleotides: TGTGCCAGCAGCTCAACCATGGGGGGCTACACAGATACGCAGTATTTT. The variable domain in full, with the rest retrieved from reference TRBV9 and TRBJ2-3, is DSGVTQTPKHLITATGQRVTLRCSPRSGDLSVYWYQQSLDQGLQFLIQYYNGEERAKGNILERFSAQQFPDLHSELNLSSLELGDSALYFCASSSTMGGYTDTQYFGPGTRLTVL.

This chain uses TRBV3-1 with TRBJ2-7; the D is unclear. Germline-derived CDR1 and CDR2 are LGHDT and YNNKEL (reference sequence). This CDR3 region has 14 residues. Trimming left V 2 bases short and J 3 bases short, with 11 bases between. The CDR3 reads CASSQPDTNYEQYF. The CDR3 DNA is TGTGCCAGCAGCCAACCCGATACTAACTACGAGCAGTACTTC.

With regard to this clonotype: This may arise from a read error, as a much more abundant clone is one base away. The chain is built from TRBV12-3 or TRBV12-4 and TRBJ1-1, with D possibly matching TRBD1 (5 bases). The CDR3 has 15 amino acids. The CDR3 sequence is CASSFIGGVNTGAFF. The CDR3 DNA reads TGTGCCAGCAGTTTCATCGGGGGAGTGAACACTGGAGCTTTCTTT.

In regard to this clonotype: Since a much larger clone is just one base distant, this may be a read error. The chain links TRBV29-1 to TRBJ2-7; D is unclear. The V end lost 4 bases, the J end lost 3 bases, and 10 bases lay between the germline ends. Germline assignment: CDR1 SQVTM and CDR2 ANQGSEA. There are 12 residues in the CDR3. CDR3 sequence: CSVAGERYEQYF. The CDR3 coding sequence is TGCAGCGTTGCTGGGGAACGCTACGAGCAGTACTTC.

The V gene is TRBV5-3, the J gene TRBJ2-3; 7 nucleotides agree with TRBD1. TRBV5-3 is designated an ORF whose function remains uncertain. Losses at the gene ends were 10 bases for V and 5 bases for J; bases not matched to a gene: 16. The CDR3 is 15 residues long. CDR3 loop: CACNYPGQTLDTQYF. The CDR3 DNA reads TGTGCCTGCAACTATCCGGGACAGACTTTAGATACGCAGTATTTT.

V gene TRBV28 combines with J gene TRBJ1-2, with D maybe TRBD1 (6 bases). V lost 2 bases and J lost 7, with 14 bases in between. Germline values: CDR1 MDHEN, CDR2 SYDVKM. The CDR3 contains 14 residues. The CDR3 nucleotides are TGTGCCAGCAGTTTAACTGCTCGGGGGCCTGGCTACACCTTC. Encoded protein: CASSLTARGPGYTF.

The CDR3 nucleotides are TGTGCCAGCAGCCCAACGGACACCTCCTACGAGCAGTACTTC. It yields the protein CASSPTDTSYEQYF. V and J are TRBV5-4 and TRBJ2-7; D perhaps matches TRBD1 (5 bases). Trimming took 4 bases from V and 0 from J, leaving 11 bases between them. The CDR3 spans 14 residues. Germline V gene lookup returns CDR1 SGHNT and CDR2 YYREEE (reference sequence).

This clonotype was seen repeatedly, ten times or more. The rearrangement uses TRBV4-1 and TRBJ2-5; maybe TRBD1 (6 bases). Germline V gene lookup returns CDR1 MGHRA and CDR2 YSYEKL. V lost 1 base to trimming and J lost 7 bases, with 19 bases between them. CDR3 length: 16 residues. The CDR3 nucleotides read TGCGCCAGCAGCCAAGTGGCAGGGGACCTCCTTCGGACCCAGTACTTC. Amino acids: CASSQVAGDLLRTQYF.